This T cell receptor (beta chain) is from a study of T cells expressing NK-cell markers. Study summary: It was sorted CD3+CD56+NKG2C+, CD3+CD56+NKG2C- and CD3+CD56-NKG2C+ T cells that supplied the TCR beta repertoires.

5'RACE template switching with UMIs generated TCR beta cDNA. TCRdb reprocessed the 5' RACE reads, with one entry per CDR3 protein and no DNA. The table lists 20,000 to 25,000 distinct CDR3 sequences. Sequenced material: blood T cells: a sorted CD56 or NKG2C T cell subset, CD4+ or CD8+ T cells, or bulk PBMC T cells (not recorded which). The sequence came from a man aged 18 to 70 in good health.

The CDR3 here is CASSSLGGKLFF. V and J are TRBV27 and TRBJ1-4; TCRdb's D gene call, TRBD1, goes unchecked for lack of DNA. Looked up from germline, CDR1 is MNHEY and CDR2 is SMNVEV (reference sequence). The CDR3 sequence is 12 residues long.